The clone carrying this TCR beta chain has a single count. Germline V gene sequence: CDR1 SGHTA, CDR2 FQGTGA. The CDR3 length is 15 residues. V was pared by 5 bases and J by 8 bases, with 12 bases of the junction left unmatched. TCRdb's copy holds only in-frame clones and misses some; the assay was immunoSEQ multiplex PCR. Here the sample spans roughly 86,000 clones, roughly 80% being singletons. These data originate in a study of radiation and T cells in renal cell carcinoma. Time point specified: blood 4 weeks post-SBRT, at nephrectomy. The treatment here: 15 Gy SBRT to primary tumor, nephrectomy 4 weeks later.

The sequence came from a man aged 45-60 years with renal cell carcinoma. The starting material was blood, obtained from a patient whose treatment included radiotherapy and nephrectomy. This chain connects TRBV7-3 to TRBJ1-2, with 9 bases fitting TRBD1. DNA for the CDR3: TGTGCCAGCAGCCCCGGGACAGGGAGCAGGGAAGGCTACACCTTC. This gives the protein CASSPGTGSREGYTF.